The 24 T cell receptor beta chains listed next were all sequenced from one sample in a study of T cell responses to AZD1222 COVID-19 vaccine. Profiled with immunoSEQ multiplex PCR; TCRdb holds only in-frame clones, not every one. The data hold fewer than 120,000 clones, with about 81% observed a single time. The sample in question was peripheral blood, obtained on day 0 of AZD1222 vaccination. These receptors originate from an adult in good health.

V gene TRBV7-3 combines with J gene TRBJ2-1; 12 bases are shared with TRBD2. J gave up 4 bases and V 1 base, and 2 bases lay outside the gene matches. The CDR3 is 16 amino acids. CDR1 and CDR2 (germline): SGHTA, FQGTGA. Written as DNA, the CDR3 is TGTGCCAGCAGCTTAATGGGACTAGCGGGTTACAATGAGCAGTTCTTC. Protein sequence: CASSLMGLAGYNEQFF. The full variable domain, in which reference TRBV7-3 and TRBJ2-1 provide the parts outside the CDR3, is GAGVSQTPSNKVTEKGKYVELRCDPISGHTALYWYRQSLGQGPEFLIYFQGTGAADDSGLPNDRFFAVRPEGSVSTLKIQRTERGDSAVYLCASSLMGLAGYNEQFFGPGTRLTVL.

DNA of the CDR3: TGCGCCAGCAGCTCACAGGGGATGAGTGAAAAACTGTTTTTT. Translation: CASSSQGMSEKLFF. This chain links TRBV5-1 with TRBJ1-4; TRBD1 matches 7 bases. In germline, CDR1 is SGHRS, CDR2 YFSETQ. V gave up 3 bases and J gave up 7 bases; unmatched junction bases: 6. This CDR3 has 14 residues. The complete variable domain, with remaining parts taken from reference TRBV5-1 and TRBJ1-4, reads KAGVTQTPRYLIKTRGQQVTLSCSPISGHRSVSWYQQTPGQGLQFLFEYFSETQRNKGNFPGRFSGRQFSNSRSEMNVSTLELGDSALYLCASSSQGMSEKLFFGSGTQLSVL.

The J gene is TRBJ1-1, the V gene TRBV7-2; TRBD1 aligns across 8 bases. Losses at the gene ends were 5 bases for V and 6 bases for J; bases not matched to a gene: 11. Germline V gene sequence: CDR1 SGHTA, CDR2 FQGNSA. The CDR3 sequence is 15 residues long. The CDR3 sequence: CASSPGRPGGSEAFF. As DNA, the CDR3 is TGTGCCAGCAGCCCGGGGCGGCCAGGGGGCTCTGAAGCTTTCTTT.

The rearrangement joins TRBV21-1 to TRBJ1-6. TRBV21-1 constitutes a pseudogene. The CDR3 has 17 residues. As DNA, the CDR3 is TGTGCCAGCAGACCGACTTTAATCGTAAGGGGAGTTTCACCCCTCCACTTT. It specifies CASRPTLIVRGVSPLHF.

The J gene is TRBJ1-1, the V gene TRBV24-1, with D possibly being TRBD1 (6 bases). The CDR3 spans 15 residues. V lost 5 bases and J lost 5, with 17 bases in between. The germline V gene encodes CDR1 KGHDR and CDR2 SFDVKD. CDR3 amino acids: CATSVSGGGRTEAFF. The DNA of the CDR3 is TGTGCCACCAGTGTTTCGGGGGGCGGGAGGACTGAAGCTTTCTTT.

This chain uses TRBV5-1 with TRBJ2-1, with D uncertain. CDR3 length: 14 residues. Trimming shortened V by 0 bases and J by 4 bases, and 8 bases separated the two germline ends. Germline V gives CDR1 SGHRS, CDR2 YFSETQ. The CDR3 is CASSLDDLYNEQFF. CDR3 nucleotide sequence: TGCGCCAGCAGCTTGGACGATCTTTACAATGAGCAGTTCTTC.

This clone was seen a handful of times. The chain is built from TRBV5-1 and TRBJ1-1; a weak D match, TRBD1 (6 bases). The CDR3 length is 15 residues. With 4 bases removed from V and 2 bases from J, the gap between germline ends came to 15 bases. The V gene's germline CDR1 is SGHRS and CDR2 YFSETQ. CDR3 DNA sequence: TGCGCCAGCAGCCCTTCCGGGACACCTAACACTGAAGCTTTCTTT. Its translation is CASSPSGTPNTEAFF.

The chain's CDR3 is CASSLTYGNTEAFF. DNA for the CDR3: TGTGCCAGCAGCTTAACGTACGGGAACACTGAAGCTTTCTTT. V gene TRBV7-3 combines with J gene TRBJ1-1; no clear D. Trimming took off 0 bases at V and 1 base at J, with 6 bases between the two ends. The germline gives CDR1 SGHTA, CDR2 FQGTGA. The CDR3 contains 14 residues.

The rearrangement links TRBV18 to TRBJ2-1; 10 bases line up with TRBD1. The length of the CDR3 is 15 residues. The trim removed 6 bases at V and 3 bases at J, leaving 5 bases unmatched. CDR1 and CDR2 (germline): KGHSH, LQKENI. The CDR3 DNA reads TGTGCCAGCTCGAAGGGGACAGGGGACTACAATGAGCAGTTCTTC. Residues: CASSKGTGDYNEQFF.

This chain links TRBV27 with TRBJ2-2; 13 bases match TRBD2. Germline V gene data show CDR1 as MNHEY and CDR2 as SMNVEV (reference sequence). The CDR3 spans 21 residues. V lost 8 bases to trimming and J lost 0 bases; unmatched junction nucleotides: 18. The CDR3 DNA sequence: TGTGCCAGCCTCCATGCGACCTCGGGACTAGCGGGACCTTCGAACACCGGGGAGCTGTTTTTT. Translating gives CASLHATSGLAGPSNTGELFF.

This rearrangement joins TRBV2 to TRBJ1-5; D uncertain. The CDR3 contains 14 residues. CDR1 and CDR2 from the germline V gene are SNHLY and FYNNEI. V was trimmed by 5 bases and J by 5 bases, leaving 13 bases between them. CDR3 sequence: CASSQRAGYQPQHF. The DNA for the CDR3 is TGTGCCAGCAGTCAACGGGCCGGTTATCAGCCCCAGCATTTT. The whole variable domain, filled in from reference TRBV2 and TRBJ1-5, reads EPEVTQTPSHQVTQMGQEVILRCVPISNHLYFYWYRQILGQKVEFLVSFYNNEISEKSEIFDDQFSVERPDGSNFTLKIRSTKLEDSAMYFCASSQRAGYQPQHFGDGTRLSIL.

CDR3 DNA: TGTGCCAGCAGCTCAGGACTAGCGAACGAGCAGTACTTC. Translated, it gives CASSSGLANEQYF. The chain recombines TRBV7-2 with TRBJ2-7; 9 bases agree with TRBD2. Germline CDR1 is SGHTA and CDR2 is FQGNSA. The V segment lost 4 bases and the J segment 5 bases; nucleotides outside the gene matches: 3. This CDR3 comprises 13 residues.

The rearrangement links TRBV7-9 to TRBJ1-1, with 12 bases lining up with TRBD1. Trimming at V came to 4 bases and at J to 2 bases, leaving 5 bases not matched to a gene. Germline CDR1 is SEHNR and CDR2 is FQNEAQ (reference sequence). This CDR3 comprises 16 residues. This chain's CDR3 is CASSSYGTGGNTEAFF. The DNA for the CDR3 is TGTGCCAGCAGCTCTTACGGGACAGGGGGCAACACTGAAGCTTTCTTT.

The CDR3: CASRGLAGVYEQYF. In DNA form, the CDR3 reads TGTGCCAGCAGGGGACTAGCGGGAGTCTACGAGCAGTACTTC. The chain uses TRBV6-5 and TRBJ2-7, with 14 positions matching TRBD2. Trimming removed 6 bases from V and 3 bases from J; junction bases left unmatched: 1. Per the germline V gene, CDR1 is MNHEY and CDR2 is SVGAGI. This CDR3 spans 14 amino acids.

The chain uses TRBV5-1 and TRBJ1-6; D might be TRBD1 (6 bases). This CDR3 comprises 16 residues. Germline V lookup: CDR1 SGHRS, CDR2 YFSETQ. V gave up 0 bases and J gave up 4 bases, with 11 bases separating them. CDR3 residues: CASSLAGQGYNSPLHF. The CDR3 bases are TGCGCCAGCAGCTTGGCGGGCCAGGGGTATAATTCACCCCTCCACTTT.

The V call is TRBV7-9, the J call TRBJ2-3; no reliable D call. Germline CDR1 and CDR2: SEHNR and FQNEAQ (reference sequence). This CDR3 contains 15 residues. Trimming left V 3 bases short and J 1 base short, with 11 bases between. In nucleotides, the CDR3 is TGTGCCAGCAGCTTTAGGCAGGCACGCACAGATACGCAGTATTTT. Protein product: CASSFRQARTDTQYF.

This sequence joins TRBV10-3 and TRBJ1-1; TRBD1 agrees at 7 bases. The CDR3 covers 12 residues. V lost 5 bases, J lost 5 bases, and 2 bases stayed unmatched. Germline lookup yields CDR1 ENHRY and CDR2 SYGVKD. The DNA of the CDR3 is TGTGCCATCAGTCGACAGGGTACTGAAGCTTTCTTT. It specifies CAISRQGTEAFF.

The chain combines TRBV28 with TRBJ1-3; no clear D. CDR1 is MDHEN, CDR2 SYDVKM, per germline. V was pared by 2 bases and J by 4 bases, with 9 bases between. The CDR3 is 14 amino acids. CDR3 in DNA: TGTGCCAGCAGTTTAAGGACGGTAGGAAACACCATATATTTT. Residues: CASSLRTVGNTIYF.

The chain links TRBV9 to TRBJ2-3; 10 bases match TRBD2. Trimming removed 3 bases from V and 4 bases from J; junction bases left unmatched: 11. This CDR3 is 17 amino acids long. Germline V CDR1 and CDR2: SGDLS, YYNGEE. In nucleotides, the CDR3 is TGTGCCAGCAGCGCCCGTCGAGCGGGAGGGCCCGCAGATACGCAGTATTTT. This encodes CASSARRAGGPADTQYF.

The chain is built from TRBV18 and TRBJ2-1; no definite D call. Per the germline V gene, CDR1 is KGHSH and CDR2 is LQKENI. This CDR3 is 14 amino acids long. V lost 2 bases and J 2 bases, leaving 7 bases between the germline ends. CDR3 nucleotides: TGTGCCAGCTCACCAGCCCAAGCCTACAATGAGCAGTTCTTC. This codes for CASSPAQAYNEQFF.

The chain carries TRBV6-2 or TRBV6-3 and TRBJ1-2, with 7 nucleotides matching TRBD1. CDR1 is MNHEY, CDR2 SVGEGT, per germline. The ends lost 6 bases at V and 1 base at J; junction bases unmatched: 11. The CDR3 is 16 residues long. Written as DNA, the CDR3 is TGTGCCAGCAGCTATCGGACAGGCTTACTTAACTATGGCTACACCTTC. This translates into CASSYRTGLLNYGYTF.

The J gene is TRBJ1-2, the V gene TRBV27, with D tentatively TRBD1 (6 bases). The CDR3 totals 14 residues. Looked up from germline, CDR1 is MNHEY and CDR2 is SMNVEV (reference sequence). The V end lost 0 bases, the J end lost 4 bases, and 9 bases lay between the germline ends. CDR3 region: CASSLSRTAYGYTF. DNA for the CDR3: TGTGCCAGCAGTTTATCAAGGACAGCCTATGGCTACACCTTC.

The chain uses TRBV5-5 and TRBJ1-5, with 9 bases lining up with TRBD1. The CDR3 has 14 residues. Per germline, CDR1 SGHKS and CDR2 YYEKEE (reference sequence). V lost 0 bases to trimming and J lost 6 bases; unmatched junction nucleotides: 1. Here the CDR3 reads CASSLAGQGQPQHF. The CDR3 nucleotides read TGTGCCAGCAGCTTGGCGGGACAGGGTCAGCCCCAGCATTTT. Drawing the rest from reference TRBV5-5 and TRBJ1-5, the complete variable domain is DAGVTQSPTHLIKTRGQQVTLRCSPISGHKSVSWYQQVLGQGPQFIFQYYEKEERGRGNFPDRFSARQFPNYSSELNVNALLLGDSALYLCASSLAGQGQPQHFGDGTRLSIL.

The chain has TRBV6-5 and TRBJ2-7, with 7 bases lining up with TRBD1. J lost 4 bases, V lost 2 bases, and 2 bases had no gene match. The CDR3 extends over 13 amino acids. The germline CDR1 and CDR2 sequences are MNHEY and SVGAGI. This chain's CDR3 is CASSYQQGYEQYF. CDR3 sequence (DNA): TGTGCCAGCAGTTACCAACAGGGGTACGAGCAGTACTTC.